The entry below gives a single TCR beta chain sequence along with its context. CDR1 SGHNT and CDR2 YENEEA come from the germline V gene. CDR3 length: 12 residues. V shed 2 bases and J shed 3 bases, with 5 bases lying between them. This specimen belongs to a study of blood T cell repertoires in COVID-19. Whole-study context: The study drew acute and convalescent COVID-19 samples from the United States, Italy and Spain. T cells, B-cell-depleted T cells, or PBMCs supplied cDNA or gDNA.

In the source study's methods: For nucleated cells, counts were estimated from reference gene primer amplification. TCRdb's table, derived via immunoSEQ multiplex PCR, lists solely in-frame clones and lacks some. That table is the source of V, J and clone size, and D and trimming were worked out from the DNA. The data contain nearly 200,000 clones, 85% to 90% of them singletons. The sequenced sample consisted of peripheral blood. The sequence was obtained from a woman in her 70s with acute or convalescent COVID-19. The rearrangement uses TRBV11-3 and TRBJ2-7, with D unclear. CDR3 in DNA: TGTGCCAGCAGCTTAATACTCTACGAGCAGTACTTC. It translates to CASSLILYEQYF. Together with reference TRBV11-3 and TRBJ2-7, the CDR3 gives the full variable domain: EAGVVQSPRYKIIEKKQPVAFWCNPISGHNTLYWYLQNLGQGPELLIRYENEEAVDDSQLPKDRFSAERLKGVDSTLKIQPAELGDSAVYLCASSLILYEQYFGPGTRLTVT.